The rows below give T cell receptor beta chains drawn from one sample of a study of T-cell reconstitution after alpha-beta-depleted transplantation in children. TCRdb reanalysed the PCR reads using MiXCR and keeps one entry per CDR3 protein. Altogether around 580,000 distinct CDR3 sequences are present, roughly 27% being singletons, with the ten largest covering under 45%. Source: PBMCs, taken before TCRalphabeta/CD19-depleted stem cell transplant. These receptors were collected from a boy less than two years old with Wiskott-Aldrich syndrome, due to receive a stem cell transplant. Both conserved end residues are part of each CDR3.

>TRBV6-1|TRBJ2-1
CASSVGLVGGNEQFF
>TRBV5-5|TRBJ2-7
CASSSLKVGTYEQYF
>TRBV29-1|TRBJ2-3
CSVDARGREDTQYF
>TRBV20-1|TRBJ2-7
CSASRLAGLSYEQYF
>TRBV5-1|TRBJ1-2
CASSPSLTGGLSHGYTF
>TRBV4-1|TRBJ2-3
CASSQRTSPDTQYF
>TRBV15|TRBJ2-1
CATSRDAEQFF
>TRBV5-1|TRBJ2-1
CASSLEASGRLYNEQFF
>TRBV9|TRBJ2-1
CASSVGAGGLSSYNEQFF
>TRBV4-1|TRBJ2-4
CASSQDPRNIQYF
>TRBV2|TRBJ2-3
CAGTSVISTDTQYF
>TRBV10-3|TRBJ2-7
CAISGRTGDEQYF
>TRBV28|TRBJ1-2
CASSLRGVPYGYTF
>TRBV4-2|TRBJ1-3
CASSQAPWTGSENTIYF
>TRBV27|TRBJ1-2
CASSPSIRTGLNYGYTF
>TRBV10-3|TRBJ2-2
CAISARGRGDTGELFF
>TRBV10-3|TRBJ2-3
CAITPSGSTDTQYF
>TRBV29-1|TRBJ1-1
CSVSTGKGYTEAFF
>TRBV20-1|TRBJ2-2
CSARPSGRWGGELFF
>TRBV5-1|TRBJ1-4
CASSLGAGGEKLFF
>TRBV20-1|TRBJ2-3
CSARDGAGMDTQYF
>TRBV7-6|TRBJ2-2
CASSFRDRGQSGELFF
>TRBV7-6|TRBJ1-4
CASSLGQRGKLFF
>TRBV12-3/TRBV12-4|TRBJ1-1
CASSLVLGSPEMNTEAFF
>TRBV29-1|TRBJ1-1
CSAETIMNTEAFF
>TRBV6-5|TRBJ2-1
CASSYLTAPGNEQFF
>TRBV7-2|TRBJ2-1
CASSSDGYNEQFF
>TRBV15|TRBJ1-1
CATSRDSGVVTEAFF
>TRBV5-1|TRBJ2-1
CASSFPAGDPYNEQFF
>TRBV12-3/TRBV12-4|TRBJ2-2
CASSLKVGESGELFF
>TRBV7-2|TRBJ2-7
CASRTSGDYEQYF
>TRBV20-1|TRBJ2-7
CSAIYGYEQYF
>TRBV20-1|TRBJ2-4
CSASSNLAKNIQYF
>TRBV6-5|TRBJ1-2
CASSPSWGGYTF
>TRBV20-1|TRBJ2-2
CSARDLSTGAGELFF
>TRBV12-3/TRBV12-4|TRBJ1-2
CASSRGTGEYQRGYTF
>TRBV12-3/TRBV12-4|TRBJ1-6
CASSPSPSSYNSPLHF
>TRBV12-3/TRBV12-4|TRBJ2-1
CASTQGLANNEQFF
>TRBV29-1|TRBJ2-3
CSVDWEGGDTQYF
>TRBV7-8|TRBJ1-5
CASSLGRDSNQPQHF
>TRBV5-6|TRBJ2-1
CASSPDRASGNEQFF
>TRBV28|TRBJ2-1
CASSFAGGYYNEQFF
>TRBV7-8|TRBJ2-3
CASSFGQGGRSDTQYF
>TRBV4-2|TRBJ2-5
CASSQDPSGYQETQYF
>TRBV9|TRBJ2-1
CASSGGTGLFAEQFF
>TRBV7-9|TRBJ1-3
CASSTRGVSGNTIYF
>TRBV29-1|TRBJ2-5
CSVTGTVETQYF
>TRBV15|TRBJ2-1
CATSRDAEPYNEQFF
>TRBV18|TRBJ1-4
CASSPLGPRNGKLFF
>TRBV28|TRBJ2-6
CASTRGLPNVLTF
>TRBV24-1|TRBJ1-6
CATSDSRSYNSPLHF
>TRBV11-2|TRBJ2-5
CASSMGPPETQYF
>TRBV5-6|TRBJ2-2
CASSFGDRRTGELFF